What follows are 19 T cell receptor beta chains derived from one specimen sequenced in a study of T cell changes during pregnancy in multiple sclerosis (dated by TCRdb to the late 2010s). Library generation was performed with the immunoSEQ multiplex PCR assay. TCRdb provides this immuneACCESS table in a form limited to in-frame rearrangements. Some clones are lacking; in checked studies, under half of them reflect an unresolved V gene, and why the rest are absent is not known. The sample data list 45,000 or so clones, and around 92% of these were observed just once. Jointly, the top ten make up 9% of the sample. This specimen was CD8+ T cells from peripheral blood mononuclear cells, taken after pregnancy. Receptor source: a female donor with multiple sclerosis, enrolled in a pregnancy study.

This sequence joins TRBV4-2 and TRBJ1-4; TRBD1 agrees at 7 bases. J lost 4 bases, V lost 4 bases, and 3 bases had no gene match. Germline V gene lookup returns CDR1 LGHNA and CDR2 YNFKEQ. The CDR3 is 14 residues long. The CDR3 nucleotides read TGTGCCAGCAGCCTGGGACAGCGTAATGAAAAACTGTTTTTT. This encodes CASSLGQRNEKLFF.

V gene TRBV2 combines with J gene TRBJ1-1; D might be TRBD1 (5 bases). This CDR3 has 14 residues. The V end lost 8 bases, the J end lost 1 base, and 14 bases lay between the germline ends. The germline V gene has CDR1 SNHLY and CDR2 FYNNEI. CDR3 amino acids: CASGNRIPNTEAFF. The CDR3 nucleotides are TGTGCCAGCGGGAACAGGATACCGAACACTGAAGCTTTCTTT.

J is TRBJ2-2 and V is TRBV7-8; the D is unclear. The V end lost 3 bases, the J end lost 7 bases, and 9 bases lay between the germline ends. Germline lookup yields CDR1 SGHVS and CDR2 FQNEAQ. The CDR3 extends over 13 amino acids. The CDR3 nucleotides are TGTGCCAGCAGCTTTGCCGCAGGCGGGGAGCTGTTTTTT. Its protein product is CASSFAAGGELFF. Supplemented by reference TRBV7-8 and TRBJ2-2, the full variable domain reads GAGVSQSPRYKVAKRGQDVALRCDPISGHVSLFWYQQALGQGPEFLTYFQNEAQLDKSGLPSDRFFAERPEGSVSTLKIQRTQQEDSAVYLCASSFAAGGELFFGEGSRLTVL.

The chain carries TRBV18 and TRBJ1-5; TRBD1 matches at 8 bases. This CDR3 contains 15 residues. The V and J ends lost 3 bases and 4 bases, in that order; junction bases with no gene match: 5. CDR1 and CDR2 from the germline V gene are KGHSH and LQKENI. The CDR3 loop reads CASSPLDRGNQPQHF. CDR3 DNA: TGTGCCAGCTCACCGTTAGACAGGGGTAATCAGCCCCAGCATTTT. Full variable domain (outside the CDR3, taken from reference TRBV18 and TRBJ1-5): NAGVMQNPRHLVRRRGQEARLRCSPMKGHSHVYWYRQLPEEGLKFMVYLQKENIIDESGMPKERFSAEFPKEGPSILRIQQVVRGDSAAYFCASSPLDRGNQPQHFGDGTRLSIL.

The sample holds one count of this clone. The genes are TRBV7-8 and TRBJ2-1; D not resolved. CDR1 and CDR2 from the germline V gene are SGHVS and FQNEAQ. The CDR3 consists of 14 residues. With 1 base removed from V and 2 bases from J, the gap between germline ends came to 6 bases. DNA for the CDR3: TGTGCCAGCAGCTTAGAAGCTACCTACAATGAGCAGTTCTTC. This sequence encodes CASSLEATYNEQFF. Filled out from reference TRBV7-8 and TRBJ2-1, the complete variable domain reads GAGVSQSPRYKVAKRGQDVALRCDPISGHVSLFWYQQALGQGPEFLTYFQNEAQLDKSGLPSDRFFAERPEGSVSTLKIQRTQQEDSAVYLCASSLEATYNEQFFGPGTRLTVL.

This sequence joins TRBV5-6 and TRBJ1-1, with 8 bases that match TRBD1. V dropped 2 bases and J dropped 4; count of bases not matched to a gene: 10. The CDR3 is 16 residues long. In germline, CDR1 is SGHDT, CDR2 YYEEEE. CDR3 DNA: TGTGCCAGCAGCTTTACGGCAGGGGGCGGTGGCACTGAAGCTTTCTTT. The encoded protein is CASSFTAGGGGTEAFF.

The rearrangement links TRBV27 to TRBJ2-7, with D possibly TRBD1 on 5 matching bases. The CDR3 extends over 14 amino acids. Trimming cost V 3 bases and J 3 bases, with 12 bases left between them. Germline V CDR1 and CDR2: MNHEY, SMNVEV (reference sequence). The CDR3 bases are TGTGCCAGCAGTTTCAAAGGGGCGATCTACGAGCAGTACTTC. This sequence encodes CASSFKGAIYEQYF.

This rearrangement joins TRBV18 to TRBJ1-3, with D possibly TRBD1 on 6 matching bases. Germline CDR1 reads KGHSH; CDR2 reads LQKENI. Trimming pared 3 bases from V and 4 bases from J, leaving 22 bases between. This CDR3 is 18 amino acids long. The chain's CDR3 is CASSPINPTGSSGNTIYF. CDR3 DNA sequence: TGTGCCAGCTCACCTATAAACCCGACAGGATCGAGCGGAAACACCATATATTTT. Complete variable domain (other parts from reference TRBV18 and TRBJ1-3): NAGVMQNPRHLVRRRGQEARLRCSPMKGHSHVYWYRQLPEEGLKFMVYLQKENIIDESGMPKERFSAEFPKEGPSILRIQQVVRGDSAAYFCASSPINPTGSSGNTIYFGEGSWLTVV.

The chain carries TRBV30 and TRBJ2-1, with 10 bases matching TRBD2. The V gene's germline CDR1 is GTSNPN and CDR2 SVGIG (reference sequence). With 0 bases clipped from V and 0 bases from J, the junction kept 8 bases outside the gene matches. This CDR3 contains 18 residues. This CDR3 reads CAWSVPSGGWSSYNEQFF. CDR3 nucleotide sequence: TGTGCCTGGAGTGTGCCTAGCGGGGGATGGAGCTCCTACAATGAGCAGTTCTTC.

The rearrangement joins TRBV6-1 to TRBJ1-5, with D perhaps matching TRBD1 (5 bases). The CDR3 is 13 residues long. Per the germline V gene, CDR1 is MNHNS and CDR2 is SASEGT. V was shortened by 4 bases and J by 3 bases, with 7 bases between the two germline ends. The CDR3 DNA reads TGTGCCAGCAGTGCAGGGAACAATCAGCCCCAGCATTTT. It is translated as CASSAGNNQPQHF.

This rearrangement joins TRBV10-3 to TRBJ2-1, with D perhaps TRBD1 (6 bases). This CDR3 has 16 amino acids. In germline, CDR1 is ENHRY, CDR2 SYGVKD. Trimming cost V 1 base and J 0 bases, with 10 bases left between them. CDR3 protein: CAISELVGGSYNEQFF. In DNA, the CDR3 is TGTGCCATCAGTGAGTTGGTAGGGGGCTCCTACAATGAGCAGTTCTTC.

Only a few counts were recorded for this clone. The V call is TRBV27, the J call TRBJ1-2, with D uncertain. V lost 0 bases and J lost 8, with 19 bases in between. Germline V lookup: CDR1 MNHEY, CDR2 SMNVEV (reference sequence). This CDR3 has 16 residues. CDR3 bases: TGTGCCAGCAGTTTATCACCGACAAGTGCCTCTATAGGCTACACCTTC. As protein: CASSLSPTSASIGYTF.

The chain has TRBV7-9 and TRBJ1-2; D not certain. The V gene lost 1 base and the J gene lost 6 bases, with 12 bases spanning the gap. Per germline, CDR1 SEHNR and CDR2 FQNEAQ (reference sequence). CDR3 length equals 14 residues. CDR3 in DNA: TGTGCCAGCAGCTTAGGTGGGCCCGGCCATGGCTACACCTTC. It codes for CASSLGGPGHGYTF.

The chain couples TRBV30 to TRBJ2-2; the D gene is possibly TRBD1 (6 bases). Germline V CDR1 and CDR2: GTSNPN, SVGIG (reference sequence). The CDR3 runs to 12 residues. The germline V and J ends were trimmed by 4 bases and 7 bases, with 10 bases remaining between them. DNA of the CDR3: TGTGCCTGGAACAGGGTCGGCGGGGAGCTGTTTTTT. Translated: CAWNRVGGELFF.

CDR3 nucleotide sequence: TGCACCACCCAGTCCGACAGGGGAAACACCATATATTTT. Translation gives CTTQSDRGNTIYF. This chain uses TRBV29-1 with TRBJ1-3; TRBD1 is a possible D gene (6 bases). The CDR3 sequence is 13 residues long. Per the germline V gene, CDR1 is SQVTM and CDR2 is ANQGSEA.

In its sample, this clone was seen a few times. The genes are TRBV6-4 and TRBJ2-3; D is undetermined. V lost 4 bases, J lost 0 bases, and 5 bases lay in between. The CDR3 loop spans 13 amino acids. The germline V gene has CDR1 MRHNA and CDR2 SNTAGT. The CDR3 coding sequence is TGTGCCAGCAGTGCAGGTAGCACAGATACGCAGTATTTT. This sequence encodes CASSAGSTDTQYF.

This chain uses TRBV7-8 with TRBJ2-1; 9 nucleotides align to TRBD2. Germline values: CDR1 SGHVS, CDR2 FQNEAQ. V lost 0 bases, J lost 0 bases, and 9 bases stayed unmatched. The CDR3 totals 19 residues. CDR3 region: CASSLAVFLAGASYNEQFF. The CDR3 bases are TGTGCCAGCAGCTTAGCGGTTTTTTTAGCGGGGGCCTCCTACAATGAGCAGTTCTTC. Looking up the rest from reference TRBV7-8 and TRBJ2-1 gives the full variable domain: GAGVSQSPRYKVAKRGQDVALRCDPISGHVSLFWYQQALGQGPEFLTYFQNEAQLDKSGLPSDRFFAERPEGSVSTLKIQRTQQEDSAVYLCASSLAVFLAGASYNEQFFGPGTRLTVL.

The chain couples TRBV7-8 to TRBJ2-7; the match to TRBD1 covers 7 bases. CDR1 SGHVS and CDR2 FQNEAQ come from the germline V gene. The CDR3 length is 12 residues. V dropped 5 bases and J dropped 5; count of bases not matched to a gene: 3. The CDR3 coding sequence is TGTGCCAGCAGCCCCGGGACAGACGAGCAGTACTTC. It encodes CASSPGTDEQYF.

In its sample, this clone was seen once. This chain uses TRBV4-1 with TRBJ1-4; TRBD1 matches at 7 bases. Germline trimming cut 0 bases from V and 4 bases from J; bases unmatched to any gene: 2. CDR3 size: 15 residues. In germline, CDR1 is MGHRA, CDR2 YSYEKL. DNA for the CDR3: TGCGCCAGCAGCCAAGATCCAGGGGGTAATGAAAAACTGTTTTTT. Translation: CASSQDPGGNEKLFF.